Below, 26 T cell receptor beta chains from the same sample are listed, as sequenced in a study of blood T cell repertoires in COVID-19. Data came from immunoSEQ multiplex PCR; TCRdb stores just in-frame clones and leaves some out. Of more than 110,000 clones in the sample, approximately 84% were seen once. Sequencing was done on a sample of peripheral blood. Receptors originate from a human donor in a cohort sampled during active COVID-19.

This sequence joins TRBV27 and TRBJ2-7; 7 bases agree with TRBD1. This CDR3 has 15 amino acids. Germline CDR1 and CDR2: MNHEY and SMNVEV (reference sequence). The V segment lost 5 bases and the J segment 1 base; nucleotides outside the gene matches: 8. The CDR3 reads CASSPYRGWSYEQYF. The CDR3 nucleotides read TGTGCCAGCAGTCCATACAGGGGATGGTCCTACGAGCAGTACTTC.

The gene calls are TRBV4-1 and TRBJ2-6, with D uncertain. V lost 0 bases and J lost 4, with 4 bases in between. The CDR3 has 14 residues. Germline V gives CDR1 MGHRA, CDR2 YSYEKL. This CDR3 is CASSQDTGANVLTF. The CDR3, as DNA: TGCGCCAGCAGCCAAGATACAGGGGCCAACGTCCTGACTTTC.

The gene calls are TRBV5-1 and TRBJ2-1, with unresolved D. Germline V gene data show CDR1 as SGHRS and CDR2 as YFSETQ. Trimming stripped 0 bases from V and 0 bases from J, with 7 bases between. The CDR3 sequence is 15 residues long. The CDR3 loop is CASSLGSGSYNEQFF. CDR3 DNA: TGCGCCAGCAGCTTGGGGTCGGGCTCCTACAATGAGCAGTTCTTC. Filled out from reference TRBV5-1 and TRBJ2-1, the complete variable domain reads KAGVTQTPRYLIKTRGQQVTLSCSPISGHRSVSWYQQTPGQGLQFLFEYFSETQRNKGNFPGRFSGRQFSNSRSEMNVSTLELGDSALYLCASSLGSGSYNEQFFGPGTRLTVL.

About this clone itself: A clone one base away is much larger, so this may be a read error. The chain links TRBV3-1 (or the pseudogene TRBV3-2) to TRBJ1-2; tentative D call: TRBD1 (6 bases). The CDR3 extends over 13 amino acids. Trimming cost V 6 bases and J 1 base, with 9 bases left between them. CDR1 LGHDT and CDR2 YNNKEL come from the germline V gene (reference sequence). The CDR3 reads CASSPGVNYGYTF. As DNA, the CDR3 is TGTGCCAGCAGTCCAGGGGTTAACTATGGCTACACCTTC.

In DNA form, the CDR3 reads TGTGCCAGCAGCCAATCAGAAGAGACCCAGTACTTC. Translation: CASSQSEETQYF. The J gene is TRBJ2-5, the V gene TRBV3-1 (or the pseudogene TRBV3-2); no reliable D call. Germline CDR1 reads LGHDT; CDR2 reads YNNKEL (reference sequence). V lost 2 bases, J lost 3 bases, and 4 bases lay in between. The CDR3 has 12 amino acids.

In DNA form, the CDR3 reads TGTGCCAGCAGCCAAGTACGTAACCCCCGGGAGACCCAGTACTTC. It specifies CASSQVRNPRETQYF. The chain links TRBV3-1 (or the pseudogene TRBV3-2) to TRBJ2-5, with D hard to call. Germline CDR1 LGHDT, CDR2 YNNKEL (reference sequence). This CDR3 is built from 15 residues. Trimming cost V 1 base and J 5 bases, with 14 bases left between them.

This clone came up once. The rearrangement links TRBV6-6 to TRBJ1-1; 10 bases agree with TRBD1. The CDR3 loop spans 15 amino acids. The germline V gene encodes CDR1 MNHNY and CDR2 SVGAGI (reference sequence). After removal of 4 bases from V and 5 bases from J, the junction contained 7 bases not matched to a gene. The CDR3 DNA sequence: TGTGCCAGCAGTTCAGGGACAGGGGTGCGGACTGAAGCTTTCTTT. It specifies CASSSGTGVRTEAFF.

The gene calls are TRBV9 and TRBJ2-3; 9 nucleotides line up with TRBD2. CDR1 and CDR2 from the germline V gene are SGDLS and YYNGEE. The ends lost 3 bases at V and 4 bases at J; junction bases unmatched: 9. The CDR3 covers 16 residues. The DNA of the CDR3 is TGTGCCAGCAGCGGAGTCGCGGGGGGGCCGCCAGATACGCAGTATTTT. It yields the protein CASSGVAGGPPDTQYF.

This chain uses TRBV19 with TRBJ1-3, with D unclear. This CDR3 spans 17 amino acids. Per germline, CDR1 LNHDA and CDR2 SQIVND (reference sequence). The V and J ends lost 7 bases and 0 bases respectively, with 19 bases between them. The CDR3 protein is CASTEVFVRHSGNTIYF. The DNA for the CDR3 is TGTGCCAGTACAGAGGTGTTTGTTCGTCACTCTGGAAACACCATATATTTT.

This sequence joins TRBV19 and TRBJ2-5, with TRBD1 matching over 7 bases. The CDR3 extends over 15 amino acids. Germline values: CDR1 LNHDA, CDR2 SQIVND (reference sequence). V dropped 3 bases and J dropped 2; count of bases not matched to a gene: 6. CDR3 residues: CASSILGTAQETQYF. As DNA, the CDR3 is TGTGCCAGTAGTATCCTCGGGACAGCACAAGAGACCCAGTACTTC.

V gene TRBV24-1 combines with J gene TRBJ1-1; unclear D gene. The CDR3 extends over 15 amino acids. In germline, CDR1 is KGHDR, CDR2 SFDVKD. Trimming cost V 3 bases and J 1 base, with 11 bases left between them. CDR3 coding DNA: TGTGCCACCAGTGATCCCAGACAAGCGAACACTGAAGCTTTCTTT. It specifies CATSDPRQANTEAFF.

This chain links TRBV11-2 with TRBJ2-3, with 12 bases matching TRBD2. CDR1 is SGHAT, CDR2 FQNNGV, per germline. The CDR3 consists of 17 residues. The ends lost 5 bases at V and 3 bases at J; junction bases unmatched: 9. The CDR3: CASSLSSGGARTDTQYF. In DNA, the CDR3 is TGTGCCAGCAGCCTCTCTAGCGGGGGGGCCAGGACAGATACGCAGTATTTT.

The genes are TRBV18 and TRBJ1-1; possibly TRBD1 for D (6 bases). V lost 5 bases to trimming and J lost 8 bases, with 9 bases between them. Germline V gene lookup returns CDR1 KGHSH and CDR2 LQKENI. This CDR3 is 11 amino acids long. The CDR3 loop is CASSNDREAFF. CDR3 bases: TGTGCCAGCTCAAACGACAGGGAAGCTTTCTTT.

This chain uses TRBV14 with TRBJ1-5; D is undetermined. CDR3 size: 13 residues. CDR1 SGHDN and CDR2 FVKESK come from the germline V gene. Trimming stripped 6 bases from V and 7 bases from J, with 13 bases between. As DNA, the CDR3 is TGTGCCAGCAGTCTCTCAGCGGAACAGCCCCAGCATTTT. This encodes CASSLSAEQPQHF. Combining the CDR3 with reference TRBV14 and TRBJ1-5 gives the whole variable domain EAGVTQFPSHSVIEKGQTVTLRCDPISGHDNLYWYRRVMGKEIKFLLHFVKESKQDESGMPNNRFLAERTGGTYSTLKVQPAELEDSGVYFCASSLSAEQPQHFGDGTRLSIL.

The V call is TRBV19, the J call TRBJ1-2, with 10 nucleotides matching TRBD1. CDR1 and CDR2 from the germline V gene are LNHDA and SQIVND (reference sequence). V gave up 6 bases and J gave up 0 bases; unmatched junction bases: 1. This CDR3 comprises 14 residues. The CDR3 sequence: CASRGTGANYGYTF. DNA for the CDR3: TGTGCCAGTAGGGGGACAGGGGCTAACTATGGCTACACCTTC.

The chain links TRBV27 to TRBJ1-1, with D hard to call. The CDR3 sequence is 15 residues long. V gave up 1 base and J gave up 5 bases, with 14 bases separating them. Germline loops: CDR1 MNHEY, CDR2 SMNVEV (reference sequence). The CDR3 loop is CASSLYIPGETEAFF. In nucleotides, the CDR3 is TGTGCCAGCAGTTTATATATACCGGGAGAAACTGAAGCTTTCTTT.

The V gene is TRBV24-1, the J gene TRBJ1-2; D ambiguous. The CDR3 sequence is 13 residues long. V was cut by 4 bases and J by 7 bases, with 12 bases left in between. In germline, CDR1 is KGHDR, CDR2 SFDVKD. CDR3 in amino acids: CATSDPAYPGYTF. The CDR3, as DNA: TGTGCCACCAGTGACCCCGCCTACCCTGGCTACACCTTC.

The chain recombines TRBV9 with TRBJ2-5; 12 bases align to TRBD2. Looked up from germline, CDR1 is SGDLS and CDR2 is YYNGEE. V shed 4 bases and J 2 bases; nucleotides not matched to a gene: 6. This CDR3 has 16 amino acids. DNA for the CDR3: TGTGCCAGCAGCCCTCTAGCGGGGGGGCTTCAAGAGACCCAGTACTTC. This sequence encodes CASSPLAGGLQETQYF.

The rearrangement uses TRBV19 and TRBJ1-4; 8 bases align to TRBD1. The J segment lost 0 bases and the V segment lost 7 bases, leaving 7 bases of the junction unmatched. Germline assignment: CDR1 LNHDA and CDR2 SQIVND (reference sequence). The CDR3 is 16 amino acids. Written as DNA, the CDR3 is TGTGCCAGTAACCTTTCGGACAGGGCAACTAATGAAAAACTGTTTTTT. Amino acids: CASNLSDRATNEKLFF.

A few counts support this clone. The genes are TRBV10-2 and TRBJ2-7, with TRBD2 as a possible D gene (5 bases). The V end lost 7 bases, the J end lost 6 bases, and 16 bases lay between the germline ends. The V gene's germline CDR1 is WSHSY and CDR2 SAAADI. The CDR3 length is 13 residues. In DNA, the CDR3 is TGCGCCAGCATAACGCCGGGATCGGGCGAGCAGTACTTC. This encodes CASITPGSGEQYF.

This chain links TRBV18 with TRBJ2-1; D is possibly TRBD2 (6 bases). Germline CDR1 reads KGHSH; CDR2 reads LQKENI. The CDR3 totals 16 residues. V was shortened by 1 base and J by 7 bases, with 17 bases between the two germline ends. Written as DNA, the CDR3 is TGTGCCAGCTCACCACGGGGGGAATTGGCGTGGAATGAGCAGTTCTTC. This translates into CASSPRGELAWNEQFF. Full variable domain (remainder filled in from reference TRBV18 and TRBJ2-1): NAGVMQNPRHLVRRRGQEARLRCSPMKGHSHVYWYRQLPEEGLKFMVYLQKENIIDESGMPKERFSAEFPKEGPSILRIQQVVRGDSAAYFCASSPRGELAWNEQFFGPGTRLTVL.

The V gene is TRBV24-1, the J gene TRBJ1-2; D call uncertain. The CDR3 loop spans 12 amino acids. V lost 5 bases to trimming and J lost 3 bases, with 6 bases between them. Germline CDR1 KGHDR, CDR2 SFDVKD. CDR3 sequence (DNA): TGTGCCACCAGTGGGAGAGACTATGGCTACACCTTC. Translation: CATSGRDYGYTF.

The rearrangement uses TRBV6-5 and TRBJ1-2; D is unresolved. Germline CDR1 MNHEY, CDR2 SVGAGI. The CDR3 loop spans 12 amino acids. Trimming took 7 bases from V and 2 from J, leaving 8 bases between them. CDR3 DNA: TGTGCCAGCACCCGGAGCAACTATGGCTACACCTTC. Amino acids: CASTRSNYGYTF.

The J gene is TRBJ2-3, the V gene TRBV5-1, with TRBD2 as a possible D gene (5 bases). Germline CDR1 SGHRS, CDR2 YFSETQ. The CDR3 loop spans 16 amino acids. The V end lost 0 bases, the J end lost 1 base, and 12 bases lay between the germline ends. CDR3: CASSLARGQGTDTQYF. The CDR3 DNA follows: TGCGCCAGCAGCTTGGCCCGAGGGCAGGGCACAGATACGCAGTATTTT.

The chain uses TRBV7-2 and TRBJ2-2, with 10 bases fitting TRBD1. In germline, CDR1 is SGHTA, CDR2 FQGNSA. The CDR3 length is 15 residues. The junction had 7 bases not matched to a gene; V was cut back by 5 bases and J by 7 bases. The CDR3 protein is CASSPGTGAGGELFF. The CDR3 DNA is TGTGCCAGCAGCCCCGGGACAGGGGCTGGCGGGGAGCTGTTTTTT.

This clone was detected a few times. The J gene is TRBJ1-5, the V gene TRBV28; no definite D call. This CDR3 has 16 amino acids. Germline V gene data show CDR1 as MDHEN and CDR2 as SYDVKM. The ends were cut back, 4 bases at V and 5 bases at J, with 18 bases in the middle. In nucleotides, the CDR3 is TGTGCCAGCAGTTCGGGGAGGTCAGCTCAACATCAGCCCCAGCATTTT. Translating it yields CASSSGRSAQHQPQHF.